A single sample gave rise to the 8 T cell receptor beta chains below, sequenced in a study of B cell selection in AIRE deficiency (dated by TCRdb to the late 2010s). CD4+CD127+ cells were sorted as the conventional CD4 T cell population. Libraries came from the immunoSEQ multiplex PCR assay. TCRdb re-hosts the immuneACCESS table, in-frame sequences only. Its copies lack some clones; in the studies checked, an unresolved V gene accounts for under half of them, and the cause for the rest is not known. The sample yields tens of thousands of clones; approximately 96% were counted once. The ten largest make up around 0.22% of the sample. Material for sequencing was CD4+CD127+ conventional T cells sorted from PBMCs. These receptors originate from a human donor in good health.

CDR3 sequence reads: CASSQEKIGQNIQYF. The CDR3 nucleotides read TGTGCCAGCAGCCAAGAGAAGATAGGGCAAAACATTCAGTACTTC. The chain links TRBV4-2 to TRBJ2-4; D is ambiguous. This CDR3 is 15 amino acids long. V was clipped by 0 bases and J by 5 bases, with 11 bases between them. Per the germline V gene, CDR1 is LGHNA and CDR2 is YNFKEQ.

The V gene is TRBV2, the J gene TRBJ2-5; D assignment may be TRBD1 or TRBD2 (6 bases each). V gave up 4 bases and J gave up 3 bases, with 18 bases separating them. Per the germline V gene, CDR1 is SNHLY and CDR2 is FYNNEI. This CDR3 has 16 residues. This CDR3 is CASSARGRRGEETQYF. The CDR3 region has the DNA TGTGCCAGCAGTGCAAGAGGGCGGAGGGGGGAAGAGACCCAGTACTTC.

The rearrangement links TRBV5-1 to TRBJ2-1; the D is unclear. The V end lost 5 bases, the J end lost 6 bases, and 15 bases lay between the germline ends. The germline CDR1 and CDR2 sequences are SGHRS and YFSETQ. The CDR3 covers 14 residues. DNA for the CDR3: TGCGCCAGCAGTTCGATGTTTCGAGGCAATGAGCAGTTCTTC. It translates to CASSSMFRGNEQFF. Full variable domain (rest looked up from reference TRBV5-1 and TRBJ2-1): KAGVTQTPRYLIKTRGQQVTLSCSPISGHRSVSWYQQTPGQGLQFLFEYFSETQRNKGNFPGRFSGRQFSNSRSEMNVSTLELGDSALYLCASSSMFRGNEQFFGPGTRLTVL.

The chain combines TRBV18 with TRBJ2-7; TRBD2 matches 9 bases. V lost 0 bases, J lost 7 bases, and 10 bases stayed unmatched. The CDR3 has 16 amino acids. In germline, CDR1 is KGHSH, CDR2 LQKENI. The CDR3 is CASSPPTSGGGKEQYF. CDR3 nucleotides: TGTGCCAGCTCACCACCGACTAGCGGAGGGGGTAAGGAGCAGTACTTC.

This chain joins TRBV7-2 and TRBJ1-5, with TRBD1 matching 7 bases. There are 15 residues in the CDR3. V lost 3 bases, J lost 4 bases, and 6 bases stayed unmatched. The germline V gene has CDR1 SGHTA and CDR2 FQGNSA. The CDR3 loop is CASSFMDRLNQPQHF. CDR3 DNA: TGTGCCAGCAGCTTCATGGACAGGCTAAATCAGCCCCAGCATTTT.

The chain has TRBV7-9 and TRBJ2-2, with 10 bases that match TRBD1. The CDR3 is 17 residues long. Germline-derived CDR1 and CDR2 are SEHNR and FQNEAQ (reference sequence). V lost 6 bases to trimming and J lost 6 bases; unmatched junction nucleotides: 13. The CDR3 loop is CASSPYTGTGEAGELFF. The CDR3 nucleotides read TGTGCCAGCAGTCCCTATACCGGGACAGGGGAGGCCGGGGAGCTGTTTTTT.

The gene calls are TRBV7-2 and TRBJ2-7, with 7 bases matching TRBD1. V lost 5 bases, J lost 3 bases, and 7 bases stayed unmatched. Germline values: CDR1 SGHTA, CDR2 FQGNSA. The CDR3 runs to 14 residues. DNA for the CDR3: TGTGCCAGCAGCCCAATTGACAGGGTCTACGAGCAGTACTTC. Encoded protein: CASSPIDRVYEQYF.

This rearrangement joins TRBV2 to TRBJ1-6; D unclear. The CDR3 consists of 13 residues. The germline V and J ends were trimmed by 2 bases and 10 bases, with 9 bases remaining between them. From germline, CDR1 is SNHLY and CDR2 FYNNEI. The chain's CDR3 is CASSEQERSPLHF. The CDR3 DNA sequence: TGTGCCAGCAGTGAACAGGAGAGGTCACCCCTCCACTTT.